This TCR beta chain appears in the sequencing data of a study of T cell responses to AZD1222 COVID-19 vaccine. This clone has a handful of counts. Data came from immunoSEQ multiplex PCR; TCRdb stores just in-frame clones and leaves some out. The data hold some 130,000 clones, with roughly nine tenths observed a single time. The sequenced sample was peripheral blood, obtained on day 0 of AZD1222 vaccination. This receptor was obtained from an adult in good health.

CDR3 region: CASNRPGGYEQYF. CDR3 coding DNA: TGTGCCAGCAACCGACCGGGGGGGTACGAGCAGTACTTC. This chain uses TRBV11-2 with TRBJ2-7; TRBD2 matches 8 bases. Germline loops: CDR1 SGHAT, CDR2 FQNNGV. V lost 7 bases to trimming and J lost 4 bases; unmatched junction nucleotides: 6. The CDR3 sequence is 13 residues long.